This T cell receptor beta chain was recorded in a study of T-cell memory formation after mild COVID-19. Trimming took off 2 bases at V and 0 bases at J, with 9 bases between the two ends. The germline gives CDR1 SGHKS, CDR2 YYEKEE (reference sequence). The CDR3 extends over 16 amino acids. 5'RACE primed at constant segments yielded TCR alpha and TCR beta cDNA libraries bearing sample barcodes and UMIs. MiXCR, applied by TCRdb to the 5' RACE reads, yields one record per CDR3 protein. The table includes about 350,000 distinct CDR3 sequences, roughly 13% detected once. This clonotype was detected only a few times.

The sequence came from a man aged 18 to 29 who had mild COVID-19 (a few samples of this study predate the infection). Cell type and time point are not known. The sequenced sample was PBMCs or a T cell subset sorted from them (not recorded which). This chain links TRBV5-5 with TRBJ1-6; D is uncertain. The CDR3 DNA sequence: TGTGCCAGCAGCTTCAGCCCTAGCTCCTATAATTCACCCCTCCACTTT. Translating it yields CASSFSPSSYNSPLHF.